The TCR beta chain described here comes from a study of control samples from healthy donors and cancer patients. As to this clone: Mismatch with germline at one junction end may stem from a read error.

This CDR3 has 13 residues. Germline CDR1 SGHDN, CDR2 FVKESK. Clones were sequenced by immunoSEQ multiplex PCR, and TCRdb holds only the in-frame ones, with some missing. The table has roughly 120,000 clones, roughly nine tenths seen once. Specimen: blood. The clonotype originates from a human donor in good health. The donor label of this sample is uncertain. The chain joins TRBV14 to TRBJ1-2; the D gene is possibly TRBD1 (5 bases). Here the CDR3 DNA reads TGTGCCAGCAATCGTCGGGGGTCCCCTACCCCCATCTTC. It codes for CASNRRGSPTPIF.